This T cell receptor (beta chain) is from a study of T cell responses to AZD1222 COVID-19 vaccine. Produced via immunoSEQ multiplex PCR; TCRdb's table is partial and in-frame only. The data show some 170,000 clones, roughly nine tenths seen once. Whether given at about 4 or about 12 weeks, second doses were pooled. This CDR3 comprises 15 residues. The junction had 4 bases not matched to a gene; V was cut back by 2 bases and J by 4 bases. Material: peripheral blood, obtained 28 days after the second AZD1222 dose. This rearrangement joins TRBV5-3 to TRBJ2-1, with TRBD2 matching over 9 bases. TRBV5-3 is filed as an ORF, its function uncertain. The clonotype comes from an adult who received the AZD1222 COVID-19 vaccine. The CDR3 DNA reads as TGTGCCAGAAGCTTTCTAGCGGGAACGTACAATGAGCAGTTCTTC. Amino acid sequence: CARSFLAGTYNEQFF.